This T cell receptor (beta chain) derives from a study of Graves' ophthalmopathy and Graves' hyperthyroidism. Remarks on this clonotype: Sequence at one end of the junction differs from germline and may be a read error.

This CDR3 has 16 residues. The germline CDR1 and CDR2 sequences are SGHTA and FQGTGA. The study amplified TCR beta CDR3 regions using RNA transcripts. Amplification began with first-round RT-PCR using HTBI primers, then second-round multiplex PCR was performed. One entry per CDR3 protein, called by TCRdb with MiXCR from the multiplex PCR reads. The sample carries 200,000 to 250,000 distinct CDR3 sequences, 45% recorded once. The V call is TRBV7-3, the J call TRBJ2-5, with D perhaps matching TRBD2 (6 bases). Sequenced input: peripheral blood. The sequence was collected from an adult man with Graves' ophthalmopathy. CDR3 DNA: TGCGCCAGCAGCCAAGATCCAGGAGGAGGGCAAGAGACCCAGTACTTC. Protein sequence: CASSQDPGGGQETQYF.